Following are 20 T cell receptor beta chains from one sample sequenced in a study of blood T cell repertoires in COVID-19. The table came from immunoSEQ multiplex PCR; TCRdb's copy has only in-frame clones and leaves some out. The sample gives 200,000 to 300,000 clones, 70% to 90% of which show up once; about 0.64% is in the top ten. The sequencing input was peripheral blood. The receptor source for this set is a human donor in a cohort sampled during active COVID-19.

V usage is TRBV5-1 and J usage is TRBJ2-1; D call uncertain. Trimming took 1 base from V and 10 from J, leaving 6 bases between them. The germline V gene has CDR1 SGHRS and CDR2 YFSETQ. There are 11 residues in the CDR3. In nucleotides, the CDR3 is TGCGCCAGCAGCTTGTTAGAAGAGCAGTTCTTC. It yields the protein CASSLLEEQFF.

This chain links TRBV7-6 with TRBJ1-1; no clear D gene. The CDR3 loop spans 14 amino acids. CDR1 is SGHVS and CDR2 is FNYEAQ in the germline V gene. The V gene lost 1 base and the J gene lost 0 bases, with 6 bases spanning the gap. DNA for the CDR3: TGTGCCAGCAGCTTAGGAGGTGTGAACACTGAAGCTTTCTTT. Its protein product is CASSLGGVNTEAFF.

The chain links TRBV5-1 to TRBJ2-7, with 11 bases matching TRBD1. From germline, CDR1 is SGHRS and CDR2 YFSETQ. The CDR3 is 12 amino acids. Losses at the gene ends were 8 bases for V and 7 bases for J; bases not matched to a gene: 5. The CDR3 here is CASGQGAGEQYF. In DNA form, the CDR3 reads TGCGCCAGTGGACAGGGGGCAGGAGAGCAGTACTTC. The full variable domain, its missing parts supplied by reference TRBV5-1 and TRBJ2-7, is KAGVTQTPRYLIKTRGQQVTLSCSPISGHRSVSWYQQTPGQGLQFLFEYFSETQRNKGNFPGRFSGRQFSNSRSEMNVSTLELGDSALYLCASGQGAGEQYFGPGTRLTVT.

The V and J genes are TRBV6-5 and TRBJ1-5; no clear D. CDR3 length equals 13 residues. Trimming cost V 2 bases and J 9 bases, with 11 bases left between them. Germline CDR1 is MNHEY and CDR2 is SVGAGI. CDR3 DNA: TGTGCCAGCAGTTACGAGGTAAAAGGGCCCCAGCATTTT. Protein: CASSYEVKGPQHF.

The CDR3 nucleotides are TGTGCCATCAGAGATAGGACAAGTAAAACTAGCACAGATACGCAGTATTTT. It codes for CAIRDRTSKTSTDTQYF. This chain links TRBV10-3 with TRBJ2-3, with a tentative D call TRBD1 (5 bases). V lost 6 bases and J 0 bases, leaving 19 bases between the germline ends. Looked up from germline, CDR1 is ENHRY and CDR2 is SYGVKD. This CDR3 is 17 amino acids long.

As DNA, the CDR3 is TGTGCCTGGAGGCCGGGACACCTTAATGAAAAACTGTTTTTT. Its protein is CAWRPGHLNEKLFF. The V call is TRBV30, the J call TRBJ1-4; weak D call: TRBD1 (6 bases). CDR1 and CDR2 from the germline V gene are GTSNPN and SVGIG (reference sequence). The V and J ends lost 3 bases and 4 bases respectively, with 12 bases between them. This CDR3 contains 14 residues.

J is TRBJ2-7 and V is TRBV27, with a tentative D call TRBD1 (6 bases). The CDR3 contains 14 residues. Trimming removed 5 bases from V and 1 base from J, with 12 bases in between. CDR1 and CDR2 from the germline V gene are MNHEY and SMNVEV (reference sequence). DNA of the CDR3: TGTGCCAGCAGTGTACAGGGTCAGTCCTACGAGCAGTACTTC. Its protein is CASSVQGQSYEQYF.

This rearrangement joins TRBV10-3 to TRBJ1-1, with 7 bases matching TRBD1. CDR3 length: 13 residues. V lost 7 bases and J lost 10; bases outside the gene matches: 12. Germline V gives CDR1 ENHRY, CDR2 SYGVKD. The CDR3 region has the DNA TGTGCCATCAACGCCGGGACAGTTAACGCAGCTTTCTTT. Its protein is CAINAGTVNAAFF.

This chain connects TRBV6-5 to TRBJ1-1; D gene ambiguous. CDR3 length equals 16 residues. Trimming shortened V by 0 bases and J by 5 bases, and 16 bases separated the two germline ends. Germline CDR1 is MNHEY and CDR2 is SVGAGI. The CDR3 bases are TGTGCCAGCAGTTACTCGTATCGGAGATCGGAAACTGAAGCTTTCTTT. Its translation is CASSYSYRRSETEAFF.

CDR3: CASSPGQGAFGYTF. The DNA for the CDR3 is TGCGCCAGCAGCCCTGGACAGGGGGCTTTTGGCTACACCTTC. The J gene is TRBJ1-2, the V gene TRBV4-3; TRBD1 matches at 11 bases. Looked up from germline, CDR1 is LGHNA and CDR2 is YSLEER. J lost 7 bases, V lost 4 bases, and 5 bases had no gene match. The length of the CDR3 is 14 residues.

This chain uses TRBV19 with TRBJ1-1; unclear D gene. Trimming pared 0 bases from V and 4 bases from J, leaving 12 bases between. This CDR3 has 15 residues. From germline, CDR1 is LNHDA and CDR2 SQIVND (reference sequence). CDR3 nucleotides: TGTGCCAGTAGTATAGATAGACGAGGAAGCACTGAAGCTTTCTTT. Its protein product is CASSIDRRGSTEAFF.

V usage is TRBV30 and J usage is TRBJ1-5; D is possibly TRBD1 (5 bases). The V and J ends lost 6 bases and 5 bases respectively, with 17 bases between them. Per the germline V gene, CDR1 is GTSNPN and CDR2 is SVGIG (reference sequence). The CDR3 is 14 amino acids. CDR3 region: CACGGLSRDQPQHF. Written as DNA, the CDR3 is TGTGCCTGCGGGGGACTCAGTCGCGATCAGCCCCAGCATTTT.

The chain carries TRBV4-3 and TRBJ2-3; possibly TRBD1 for D (5 bases). Germline CDR1 LGHNA, CDR2 YSLEER. The germline V and J ends were trimmed by 2 bases and 2 bases, with 14 bases remaining between them. This CDR3 spans 16 amino acids. CDR3 loop: CASSQKKAGITDTQYF. CDR3 in DNA: TGCGCCAGCAGCCAAAAGAAAGCAGGGATCACAGATACGCAGTATTTT.

This sequence joins TRBV6-5 and TRBJ2-7; 10 positions match TRBD1. V trimming: 8 bases; J trimming: 6 bases; junction bases outside the gene matches: 13. Germline V gives CDR1 MNHEY, CDR2 SVGAGI. The CDR3 totals 15 residues. CDR3: CASGSGGTGAVEQYF. DNA of the CDR3: TGTGCCAGCGGAAGCGGCGGGACAGGGGCGGTCGAGCAGTACTTC.

The chain links TRBV27 to TRBJ2-7; 8 bases fit TRBD1. The J segment lost 2 bases and the V segment lost 6 bases, leaving 3 bases of the junction unmatched. The CDR3 is 13 residues long. Looked up from germline, CDR1 is MNHEY and CDR2 is SMNVEV (reference sequence). CDR3 protein: CASSQGQAYEQYF. As DNA, the CDR3 is TGTGCCAGCAGCCAGGGACAGGCCTACGAGCAGTACTTC.

The genes are TRBV3-1 (or the pseudogene TRBV3-2) and TRBJ2-7; 8 positions match TRBD1. J gave up 1 base and V 3 bases, and 5 bases lay outside the gene matches. The CDR3 has 15 amino acids. CDR1 and CDR2 (germline): LGHDT, YNNKEL (reference sequence). The CDR3 here is CASSHSDRVSYEQYF. In nucleotides, the CDR3 is TGTGCCAGCAGCCATTCGGACAGGGTATCCTACGAGCAGTACTTC.

This clone was seen a few times. This chain uses TRBV3-1 (or the pseudogene TRBV3-2) with TRBJ1-2; D unclear. Trimming shortened V by 8 bases and J by 0 bases, and 7 bases separated the two germline ends. Per the germline V gene, CDR1 is LGHDT and CDR2 is YNNKEL (reference sequence). This CDR3 comprises 12 residues. This CDR3 reads CASGRANYGYTF. Here the CDR3 DNA reads TGTGCCAGCGGTCGAGCTAACTATGGCTACACCTTC.

The CDR3 DNA reads as TGTGCCAGCAGCTTAGAGGTCCCCAATGAGCAGTTCTTC. It translates to CASSLEVPNEQFF. The chain carries TRBV7-3 and TRBJ2-1; unclear D gene. Deletions cut 2 bases from V and 6 bases from J, with 8 bases between. The CDR3 totals 13 residues. Germline V gives CDR1 SGHTA, CDR2 FQGTGA.

This clone appeared a few times. This chain joins TRBV11-2 and TRBJ2-7, with 8 positions matching TRBD1. The J segment lost 4 bases and the V segment lost 5 bases, leaving 10 bases of the junction unmatched. This CDR3 contains 15 residues. The germline V gene encodes CDR1 SGHAT and CDR2 FQNNGV. CDR3 in amino acids: CASSRPGTGLYEQYF. The DNA of the CDR3 is TGTGCCAGCAGCCGTCCCGGGACAGGCCTGTACGAGCAGTACTTC. The entire variable domain, with the rest obtained from reference TRBV11-2 and TRBJ2-7, is as follows: EAGVAQSPRYKIIEKRQSVAFWCNPISGHATLYWYQQILGQGPKLLIQFQNNGVVDDSQLPKDRFSAERLKGVDSTLKIQPAKLEDSAVYLCASSRPGTGLYEQYFGPGTRLTVT.

The rearrangement uses TRBV28 and TRBJ2-1; 8 nucleotides line up with TRBD2. This CDR3 has 14 residues. The J segment lost 9 bases and the V segment lost 3 bases, leaving 7 bases of the junction unmatched. Germline V gene lookup returns CDR1 MDHEN and CDR2 SYDVKM. CDR3 sequence reads: CASSFHGRAAEQFF. CDR3 sequence (DNA): TGTGCCAGCAGTTTCCACGGGAGGGCCGCTGAGCAGTTCTTC. Full variable domain (outside the CDR3, taken from reference TRBV28 and TRBJ2-1): DVKVTQSSRYLVKRTGEKVFLECVQDMDHENMFWYRQDPGLGLRLIYFSYDVKMKEKGDIPEGYSVSREKKERFSLILESASTNQTSMYLCASSFHGRAAEQFFGPGTRLTVL.